The next 19 T cell receptor beta chains were all read from a single sample in a study of OX40 agonist ivuxolimab in advanced cancers. Sequenced by immunoSEQ multiplex PCR; TCRdb stores in-frame clones only, minus some. The sample comprises 70,000 or so clones, about nine tenths of which are singletons, and over 0.65% rests with the top ten. Sequencing was performed on CD4+ or CD8+ T cells sorted from blood, taken in a trial of the OX40 agonist ivuxolimab. The receptor source for this set is an adult with an advanced solid tumor such as melanoma, head and neck, liver or kidney cancer.

This chain uses TRBV5-4 with TRBJ1-1; TRBD1 might be the D (5 bases). CDR3 size: 14 residues. Trimming took 1 base from V and 5 from J, leaving 12 bases between them. Germline loops: CDR1 SGHNT, CDR2 YYREEE (reference sequence). The CDR3: CASSLFGRETEAFF. The CDR3 DNA reads TGTGCCAGCAGCTTGTTTGGCAGGGAGACTGAAGCTTTCTTT.

This sequence joins TRBV18 and TRBJ1-1; weak D call: TRBD1 (6 bases). From germline, CDR1 is KGHSH and CDR2 LQKENI. CDR3 length equals 14 residues. The V end lost 2 bases, the J end lost 3 bases, and 10 bases lay between the germline ends. The CDR3 DNA reads as TGTGCCAGCTCACCATACAGGGAGGACACTGAAGCTTTCTTT. Translating it yields CASSPYREDTEAFF.

This rearrangement joins TRBV30 to TRBJ1-5; D gene uncertain. Germline V gene lookup returns CDR1 GTSNPN and CDR2 SVGIG (reference sequence). V gave up 0 bases and J gave up 6 bases, with 15 bases separating them. The CDR3 runs 15 residues. The CDR3 bases are TGTGCCTGGAGTGTAAGTCAGCCCAGCGGTCAGCCCCAGCATTTT. The encoded protein is CAWSVSQPSGQPQHF.

The V gene is TRBV7-9, the J gene TRBJ2-7; the match to TRBD1 covers 8 bases. J lost 7 bases, V lost 5 bases, and 10 bases had no gene match. The CDR3 is 14 amino acids. The V gene's germline CDR1 is SEHNR and CDR2 FQNEAQ (reference sequence). The CDR3 bases are TGTGCCAGCAGCCACACCGGGACAGGCCTGGAGCAGTACTTC. Protein product: CASSHTGTGLEQYF. Complete variable domain (other parts from reference TRBV7-9 and TRBJ2-7): DTGVSQNPRHKITKRGQNVTFRCDPISEHNRLYWYRQTLGQGPEFLTYFQNEAQLEKSRLLSDRFSAERPKGSFSTLEIQRTEQGDSAMYLCASSHTGTGLEQYFGPGTRLTVT.

The chain combines TRBV27 with TRBJ2-7; D perhaps matches TRBD2 (6 bases). The CDR3 contains 16 residues. In germline, CDR1 is MNHEY, CDR2 SMNVEV (reference sequence). V lost 2 bases, J lost 4 bases, and 18 bases lay in between. CDR3 DNA sequence: TGTGCCAGCAGTTTAACGGGAGTGGGGCTATGGTACGAGCAGTACTTC. This sequence encodes CASSLTGVGLWYEQYF.

V and J are TRBV7-3 and TRBJ1-6; the D gene is possibly TRBD1 (6 bases). There are 15 residues in the CDR3. Germline CDR1 reads SGHTA; CDR2 reads FQGTGA. V dropped 2 bases and J dropped 4 bases, with 9 bases sitting between them. Written as DNA, the CDR3 is TGTGCCAGCAGCTTACAGGGGAGGTATAATTCACCCCTCCACTTT. Translation: CASSLQGRYNSPLHF.

The chain joins TRBV5-1 to TRBJ2-7; TRBD1 might be the D (6 bases). V lost 1 base, J lost 6 bases, and 14 bases lay in between. Germline CDR1 and CDR2: SGHRS and YFSETQ. CDR3 length equals 14 residues. CDR3 amino acids: CASSLRQEFGEQYF. In nucleotides, the CDR3 is TGCGCCAGCAGCTTGCGACAGGAATTCGGCGAGCAGTACTTC.

This sequence joins TRBV6-5 and TRBJ2-5; no firm D call. The CDR3 length is 12 residues. The V gene lost 2 bases and the J gene lost 6 bases, with 7 bases spanning the gap. Germline-derived CDR1 and CDR2 are MNHEY and SVGAGI. The CDR3 DNA sequence: TGTGCCAGCAGTTACCCAGAGCAGACCCAGTACTTC. Residues: CASSYPEQTQYF.

The chain's CDR3 is CASRYGLGGGYTF. The CDR3 bases are TGTGCCAGCAGGTACGGGCTGGGAGGGGGCTACACCTTC. This chain connects TRBV2 to TRBJ1-2; D remains unclear. CDR1 and CDR2 (germline): SNHLY, FYNNEI. Trimming left V 6 bases short and J 8 bases short, with 16 bases between. The CDR3 sequence is 13 residues long.

This chain connects TRBV9 to TRBJ2-1, with unresolved D. Germline CDR1 and CDR2: SGDLS and YYNGEE. CDR3 length: 11 amino acids. With 0 bases removed from V and 8 bases from J, the gap between germline ends came to 3 bases. CDR3: CASSVGHEQFF. In DNA form, the CDR3 reads TGTGCCAGCAGCGTAGGGCATGAGCAGTTCTTC.

The genes are TRBV2 and TRBJ2-7, with TRBD1 matching 8 bases. Per germline, CDR1 SNHLY and CDR2 FYNNEI. Trimming at V came to 4 bases and at J to 0 bases, leaving 14 bases not matched to a gene. This CDR3 is built from 18 residues. The CDR3 DNA reads as TGTGCCAGCAGTGTAGAGGGGACAGGCAGGTCCTACTCCTACGAGCAGTACTTC. Amino acids: CASSVEGTGRSYSYEQYF.

CDR3 nucleotide sequence: TGTGCCAGCAGCGGAAGCGGGAGCTGGGCAGATACGCAGTATTTT. Its translation is CASSGSGSWADTQYF. The genes are TRBV7-9 and TRBJ2-3, with TRBD2 matching over 8 bases. Germline values: CDR1 SEHNR, CDR2 FQNEAQ (reference sequence). The junction had 8 bases not matched to a gene; V was cut back by 5 bases and J by 4 bases. This CDR3 spans 15 amino acids.

The chain combines TRBV7-9 with TRBJ1-4; D gene ambiguous. V was shortened by 0 bases and J by 8 bases, with 13 bases between the two germline ends. This CDR3 spans 15 amino acids. From germline, CDR1 is SEHNR and CDR2 FQNEAQ (reference sequence). CDR3 sequence: CASSLAAGFEEKLFF. In DNA, the CDR3 is TGTGCCAGCAGCTTAGCGGCGGGCTTTGAAGAAAAACTGTTTTTT.

The chain recombines TRBV18 with TRBJ2-5; possibly TRBD2 for D (5 bases). V was cut by 1 base and J by 3 bases, with 9 bases left in between. The CDR3 covers 14 residues. Germline lookup yields CDR1 KGHSH and CDR2 LQKENI. The chain's CDR3 is CASSPLMGEETQYF. CDR3 coding DNA: TGTGCCAGCTCACCACTGATGGGAGAAGAGACCCAGTACTTC.

The V and J genes are TRBV2 and TRBJ2-7; D is perhaps TRBD1 (5 bases). CDR1 is SNHLY and CDR2 is FYNNEI in the germline V gene. This CDR3 spans 12 amino acids. V was shortened by 6 bases and J by 4 bases, with 10 bases between the two germline ends. The CDR3 loop reads CASRTDTYEQYF. In DNA, the CDR3 is TGTGCCAGCAGGACGGACACGTACGAGCAGTACTTC. The full variable domain, its missing parts supplied by reference TRBV2 and TRBJ2-7, is EPEVTQTPSHQVTQMGQEVILRCVPISNHLYFYWYRQILGQKVEFLVSFYNNEISEKSEIFDDQFSVERPDGSNFTLKIRSTKLEDSAMYFCASRTDTYEQYFGPGTRLTVT.

Points on this clone: The junction shows a germline mismatch at one end, possibly a read error. The V gene is TRBV7-7, the J gene TRBJ1-5, with D hard to call. There are 16 residues in the CDR3. Germline V gene sequence: CDR1 SSHAT, CDR2 FNYEAQ (reference sequence). CDR3 nucleotide sequence: TGTGCTAGCAGCTTAGTGGCGCTCCAGAGCAATCAGCCCCAGCATTTT. Amino acid sequence: CASSLVALQSNQPQHF.

The CDR3 DNA is TGTGCCAGCAGTCCCGTAGGACAGGGAAACTATGGCTACACCTTC. Its translation is CASSPVGQGNYGYTF. The chain has TRBV28 and TRBJ1-2; 8 nucleotides align to TRBD1. The CDR3 has 15 amino acids. Germline trimming cut 5 bases from V and 2 bases from J; bases unmatched to any gene: 7. CDR1 MDHEN and CDR2 SYDVKM come from the germline V gene.

The chain recombines TRBV18 with TRBJ2-1; no clear D. V lost 6 bases, J lost 9 bases, and 15 bases lay in between. Germline V gene sequence: CDR1 KGHSH, CDR2 LQKENI. This CDR3 is built from 13 residues. Here the CDR3 reads CASSESLSGEQFF. As DNA, the CDR3 is TGTGCCAGCTCGGAATCACTTTCGGGTGAGCAGTTCTTC. Based on the CDR3 plus reference TRBV18 and TRBJ2-1, the full variable domain is NAGVMQNPRHLVRRRGQEARLRCSPMKGHSHVYWYRQLPEEGLKFMVYLQKENIIDESGMPKERFSAEFPKEGPSILRIQQVVRGDSAAYFCASSESLSGEQFFGPGTRLTVL.

V and J are TRBV5-1 and TRBJ2-5; 8 bases map to TRBD1. CDR1 and CDR2 (germline): SGHRS, YFSETQ. CDR3 length equals 16 residues. The V segment lost 4 bases and the J segment 4 bases; nucleotides outside the gene matches: 12. The CDR3 region has the DNA TGCGCCAGCAGCACCTTAGACAGGGGTTCAGGAGAGACCCAGTACTTC. Amino acid sequence: CASSTLDRGSGETQYF.